The clone carrying this T cell receptor (beta chain) was recorded only once. These data come from a study of blood T cell repertoires in COVID-19. Profiled with immunoSEQ multiplex PCR; TCRdb holds only in-frame clones, not every one. The profile shows about 220,000 clones, 82% of them singletons. In germline, CDR1 is MNHNS, CDR2 SASEGT. The CDR3 length is 18 residues. With 4 bases clipped from V and 2 bases from J, the junction kept 14 bases outside the gene matches. Participants had their cohort set by participant-reported clinical history. Either two negative PCRs, clearance, or symptom resolution qualified Cohort 3 donors as recovered.

The sequenced material came from PBMCs or T cells enriched from blood (not recorded which). This clonotype originated in a woman aged 55-70 years who had recovered from COVID-19. The rearrangement joins TRBV6-1 to TRBJ2-5, with 9 bases fitting TRBD1. CDR3: CASSVNNHLGTGQETQYF. The DNA of the CDR3 is TGTGCCAGCAGTGTAAACAATCACCTCGGGACAGGGCAAGAGACCCAGTACTTC.